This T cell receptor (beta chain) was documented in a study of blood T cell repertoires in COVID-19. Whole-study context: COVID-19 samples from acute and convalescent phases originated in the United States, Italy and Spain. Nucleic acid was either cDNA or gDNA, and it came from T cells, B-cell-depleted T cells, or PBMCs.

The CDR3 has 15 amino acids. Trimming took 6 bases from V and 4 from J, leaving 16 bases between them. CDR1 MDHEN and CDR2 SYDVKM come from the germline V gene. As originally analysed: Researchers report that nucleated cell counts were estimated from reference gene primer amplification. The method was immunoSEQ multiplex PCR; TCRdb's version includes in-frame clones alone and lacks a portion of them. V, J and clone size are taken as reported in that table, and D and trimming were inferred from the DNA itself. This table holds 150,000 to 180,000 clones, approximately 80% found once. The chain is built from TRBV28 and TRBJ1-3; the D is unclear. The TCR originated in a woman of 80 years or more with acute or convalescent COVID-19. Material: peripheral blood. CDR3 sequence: CASSSFEGGGNTIYF. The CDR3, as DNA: TGTGCCAGCAGCTCATTTGAGGGAGGAGGAAACACCATATATTTT.